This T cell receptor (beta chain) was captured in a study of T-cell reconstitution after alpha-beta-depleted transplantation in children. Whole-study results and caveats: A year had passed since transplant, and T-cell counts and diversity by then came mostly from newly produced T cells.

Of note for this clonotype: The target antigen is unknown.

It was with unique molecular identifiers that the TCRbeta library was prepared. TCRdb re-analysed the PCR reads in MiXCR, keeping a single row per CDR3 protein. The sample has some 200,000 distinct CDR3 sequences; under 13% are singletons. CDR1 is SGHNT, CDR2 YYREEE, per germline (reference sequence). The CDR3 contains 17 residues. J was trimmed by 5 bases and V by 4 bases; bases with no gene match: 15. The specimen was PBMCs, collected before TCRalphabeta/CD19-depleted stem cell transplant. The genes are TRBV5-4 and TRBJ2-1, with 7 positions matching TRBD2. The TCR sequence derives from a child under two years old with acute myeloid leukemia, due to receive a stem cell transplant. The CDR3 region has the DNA TGTGCCAGCAGCCCCGGAGGGAGCCAGCGGGGTAACAATGAGCAGTTCTTC. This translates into CASSPGGSQRGNNEQFF.